A single sample gave rise to the 29 T cell receptor beta chains below, sequenced in a study of blood T cell repertoires in COVID-19. The assay was immunoSEQ multiplex PCR, and TCRdb's table has in-frame clones only and misses some. The table records around 100,000 clones, more than 80% of them present only once. Sequenced input: peripheral blood. The receptors were sampled from a human donor in a cohort sampled during active COVID-19.

A few counts support this clone. The chain uses TRBV7-9 and TRBJ1-2; a weak D match, TRBD1 (5 bases). Germline V gene sequence: CDR1 SEHNR, CDR2 FQNEAQ (reference sequence). V was trimmed by 5 bases and J by 8 bases, leaving 15 bases between them. There are 13 residues in the CDR3. Here the CDR3 reads CASSPPQGAGYTF. In nucleotides, the CDR3 is TGTGCCAGCAGCCCCCCGCAAGGGGCAGGCTACACCTTC.

V gene TRBV4-2 combines with J gene TRBJ1-1; D is possibly TRBD1 (6 bases). The CDR3 covers 16 residues. Germline CDR1 LGHNA, CDR2 YNFKEQ. V shed 3 bases and J shed 4 bases, with 18 bases lying between them. The CDR3 here is CASSQVGGAFGTEAFF. In nucleotides, the CDR3 is TGTGCCAGCAGCCAGGTAGGGGGGGCTTTTGGCACTGAAGCTTTCTTT.

The rearrangement uses TRBV5-1 and TRBJ2-3; D gene uncertain. From germline, CDR1 is SGHRS and CDR2 YFSETQ. V dropped 4 bases and J dropped 2 bases, with 14 bases sitting between them. CDR3 length: 15 amino acids. The CDR3 nucleotides are TGCGCCAGCAGCGGTTGGGCACAGACCACAGATACGCAGTATTTT. It translates to CASSGWAQTTDTQYF.

This clone was detected only a few times. The chain carries TRBV5-1 and TRBJ1-2; D is unresolved. The germline V gene encodes CDR1 SGHRS and CDR2 YFSETQ. The V end was cut by 4 bases, the J end by 1 base, with 14 bases between. The CDR3 consists of 15 residues. The CDR3 DNA follows: TGCGCCAGCAGCCCCCCTCTAATCGGTAACTATGGCTACACCTTC. Protein sequence: CASSPPLIGNYGYTF.

This clone was detected only once. J is TRBJ1-2 and V is TRBV18, with D possibly being TRBD1 (6 bases). Germline values: CDR1 KGHSH, CDR2 LQKENI. Trimming left V 3 bases short and J 8 bases short, with 10 bases between. The CDR3 contains 12 residues. The CDR3 sequence: CASSPTGRGYTF. CDR3 nucleotides: TGTGCCAGCTCACCCACAGGGCGAGGCTACACCTTC.

The J gene is TRBJ2-5, the V gene TRBV5-4; 16 bases are a match to TRBD2. Germline V CDR1 and CDR2: SGHNT, YYREEE (reference sequence). The V gene end was trimmed by 2 bases and the J gene end by 9 bases; junction bases not matched to a gene: 4. This CDR3 comprises 15 residues. DNA for the CDR3: TGTGCCAGCAGCTTACCGGGACTAGCGGGGGGGGCCCAGTACTTC. Its translation: CASSLPGLAGGAQYF.

This clone was picked up a small number of times. The chain is built from TRBV30 and TRBJ1-2, with 8 bases lining up with TRBD1. The CDR3 is made up of 11 amino acids. Germline V CDR1 and CDR2: GTSNPN, SVGIG (reference sequence). Trimming took 7 bases from V and 10 from J; bases not matched to a gene: 8. CDR3 loop: CASPGGRAYTF. As DNA, the CDR3 is TGTGCCTCCCCAGGGGGCAGGGCCTACACCTTC.

The chain employs TRBV7-9 and TRBJ1-4; D remains ambiguous. Per germline, CDR1 SEHNR and CDR2 FQNEAQ (reference sequence). This CDR3 contains 14 residues. The V end lost 3 bases, the J end lost 0 bases, and 5 bases lay between the germline ends. The CDR3 region has the DNA TGTGCCAGCAGCTTTGACTCAACTAATGAAAAACTGTTTTTT. It encodes CASSFDSTNEKLFF.

In DNA, the CDR3 is TGCGCCAGCAGCCCTTCCGGACAGGGGGGCTACGAGCAGTACTTC. It codes for CASSPSGQGGYEQYF. V usage is TRBV4-3 and J usage is TRBJ2-7; 10 bases are shared with TRBD1. The CDR3 is 15 residues long. Germline V lookup: CDR1 LGHNA, CDR2 YSLEER. With V trimmed by 4 bases and J by 3 bases, 6 bases remained unmatched.

The chain carries TRBV3-1 (or the pseudogene TRBV3-2) and TRBJ1-2, with a tentative D call TRBD1 (6 bases). Germline assignment: CDR1 LGHDT and CDR2 YNNKEL (reference sequence). The CDR3 runs 14 residues. V was cut by 4 bases and J by 4 bases, with 13 bases left in between. CDR3 DNA: TGTGCCAGCAGCCTAAAAGGACAGACCTATGGCTACACCTTC. Translated: CASSLKGQTYGYTF.

The rearrangement links TRBV3-1 (or the pseudogene TRBV3-2) to TRBJ2-1; perhaps TRBD2 as D (6 bases). V lost 4 bases to trimming and J lost 0 bases, with 13 bases between them. This CDR3 has 16 amino acids. From germline, CDR1 is LGHDT and CDR2 YNNKEL (reference sequence). For the CDR3, the DNA is TGTGCCAGCAGCCCCCGGACTATAATCTCCTACAATGAGCAGTTCTTC. Translated: CASSPRTIISYNEQFF.

This chain joins TRBV27 and TRBJ1-1, with D possibly being TRBD1 (6 bases). Germline V gene lookup returns CDR1 MNHEY and CDR2 SMNVEV (reference sequence). The CDR3 runs 13 residues. The V end lost 6 bases, the J end lost 3 bases, and 11 bases lay between the germline ends. CDR3: CASRLYRDTEAFF. CDR3 bases: TGTGCCAGCAGACTATACAGGGACACTGAAGCTTTCTTT.

This clone was counted a few times. The rearrangement joins TRBV9 to TRBJ2-7; D is perhaps TRBD2 (6 bases). V was trimmed by 4 bases and J by 3 bases, leaving 17 bases between them. Germline assignment: CDR1 SGDLS and CDR2 YYNGEE. The CDR3 is 15 residues long. CDR3 DNA sequence: TGTGCCAGCAGCCCCCACGGTGGGGGAGGCTACGAGCAGTACTTC. The encoded protein is CASSPHGGGGYEQYF.

This chain links TRBV4-3 with TRBJ1-2, with 7 bases matching TRBD1. With 4 bases clipped from V and 9 bases from J, the junction kept 17 bases outside the gene matches. Germline-derived CDR1 and CDR2 are LGHNA and YSLEER. The CDR3 contains 16 residues. CDR3 in amino acids: CASSLLASTGMRSYTF. DNA for the CDR3: TGCGCCAGCAGCCTCCTTGCCTCGACAGGGATGAGGAGCTACACCTTC.

Regarding this clone: Possible read error: a much larger clone is one base away. The genes are TRBV9 and TRBJ1-2; possibly TRBD1 for D (5 bases). The CDR3 loop spans 13 amino acids. V was pared by 4 bases and J by 3 bases, with 10 bases between. Per germline, CDR1 SGDLS and CDR2 YYNGEE. The CDR3 nucleotides are TGTGCCAGCAGCTCCGGACACCACTATGGCTACACCTTC. Encoded protein: CASSSGHHYGYTF.

This chain connects TRBV4-3 to TRBJ2-7; 7 nucleotides align to TRBD2. From germline, CDR1 is LGHNA and CDR2 YSLEER. This CDR3 has 15 amino acids. Losses at the gene ends were 2 bases for V and 2 bases for J; bases not matched to a gene: 6. The CDR3 bases are TGCGCCAGCAGCCAACTTAGCGGGCCAACCTACGAGCAGTACTTC. It yields the protein CASSQLSGPTYEQYF.

The chain carries TRBV5-1 and TRBJ1-6; no clear D. The ends were cut back, 0 bases at V and 0 bases at J, with 7 bases in the middle. Germline CDR1 reads SGHRS; CDR2 reads YFSETQ. The CDR3 consists of 16 residues. DNA for the CDR3: TGCGCCAGCAGCTTGGGTTCGAGCTCCTATAATTCACCCCTCCACTTT. This translates into CASSLGSSSYNSPLHF.

V is TRBV18 and J is TRBJ1-5, with D uncertain. Trimming pared 2 bases from V and 0 bases from J, leaving 11 bases between. In germline, CDR1 is KGHSH, CDR2 LQKENI. The CDR3 consists of 16 residues. The CDR3 nucleotides read TGTGCCAGCTCACCAGAGGGCCCGAATAGCAATCAGCCCCAGCATTTT. The encoded protein is CASSPEGPNSNQPQHF.

This rearrangement joins TRBV19 to TRBJ2-1; TRBD2 agrees at 8 bases. The CDR3 covers 14 residues. The trim removed 3 bases at V and 8 bases at J, leaving 6 bases unmatched. Per the germline V gene, CDR1 is LNHDA and CDR2 is SQIVND (reference sequence). The CDR3 loop is CASSMGLGGYEQFF. DNA for the CDR3: TGTGCCAGTAGTATGGGACTAGGTGGATATGAGCAGTTCTTC.

The rearrangement uses TRBV10-1 and TRBJ2-1, with D possibly being TRBD2 (7 bases). CDR1 is WNHNN and CDR2 is SYGVQD in the germline V gene (reference sequence). The CDR3 length is 16 residues. V lost 3 bases and J 7 bases, leaving 19 bases between the germline ends. This CDR3 reads CASSENGGASRNEQFF. The CDR3 region has the DNA TGCGCCAGCAGTGAAAATGGGGGGGCGTCGAGGAATGAGCAGTTCTTC.

The rearrangement joins TRBV25-1 to TRBJ1-1, with D possibly matching TRBD1 (6 bases). Germline CDR1 reads MGHDK; CDR2 reads SYGVNS. CDR3 length: 14 residues. V dropped 7 bases and J dropped 1 base, with 13 bases sitting between them. CDR3 amino acids: CASMGGGKNTEAFF. The CDR3 coding sequence is TGTGCCAGCATGGGGGGGGGCAAGAACACTGAAGCTTTCTTT.

The V gene is TRBV5-1, the J gene TRBJ1-1; D might be TRBD1 (6 bases). CDR3 length equals 17 residues. From germline, CDR1 is SGHRS and CDR2 YFSETQ. Deletions cut 0 bases from V and 0 bases from J, with 15 bases between. The CDR3 DNA sequence: TGCGCCAGCAGCTTGGTGGCAGGGGTGTCCATGAACACTGAAGCTTTCTTT. Its protein is CASSLVAGVSMNTEAFF.

The CDR3 DNA is TGTGCCAGCAGCGAATCACAGGGGCGCTCTGGAAACACCATATATTTT. It encodes CASSESQGRSGNTIYF. The chain employs TRBV9 and TRBJ1-3; 7 bases line up with TRBD1. V gave up 3 bases and J gave up 0 bases; unmatched junction bases: 6. Germline V gives CDR1 SGDLS, CDR2 YYNGEE. The CDR3 loop spans 16 amino acids. The complete variable domain, with remaining parts taken from reference TRBV9 and TRBJ1-3, reads DSGVTQTPKHLITATGQRVTLRCSPRSGDLSVYWYQQSLDQGLQFLIQYYNGEERAKGNILERFSAQQFPDLHSELNLSSLELGDSALYFCASSESQGRSGNTIYFGEGSWLTVV.

The V gene is TRBV5-4, the J gene TRBJ1-6, with D unclear. Germline V lookup: CDR1 SGHNT, CDR2 YYREEE (reference sequence). Trimming cost V 4 bases and J 6 bases, with 14 bases left between them. The CDR3 extends over 15 amino acids. The CDR3 nucleotides read TGTGCCAGCAGCGGAGGCCAATCTTTTAATTCACCCCTCCACTTT. This gives the protein CASSGGQSFNSPLHF.

The J gene is TRBJ1-4, the V gene TRBV5-1; D is ambiguous. The CDR3 has 15 amino acids. Germline V gene sequence: CDR1 SGHRS, CDR2 YFSETQ. Trimming removed 0 bases from V and 8 bases from J, with 14 bases in between. The CDR3 nucleotides read TGCGCCAGCAGCTTGGACGGCTCCAGGTCGGAAAAACTGTTTTTT. This translates into CASSLDGSRSEKLFF.

This clone was counted many times. The CDR3 sequence: CASSLDPGTASLYF. The CDR3 nucleotides read TGCGCCAGCAGCTTGGATCCCGGGACAGCCAGTTTGTATTTT. This sequence joins TRBV5-1 and TRBJ1-3, with TRBD1 identical over 7 bases. V lost 0 bases to trimming and J lost 16 bases; unmatched junction nucleotides: 13. CDR1 and CDR2 (germline): SGHRS, YFSETQ. The CDR3 has 14 amino acids.

V is TRBV19 and J is TRBJ1-2; D is unresolved. The CDR3 is 12 amino acids. Trimming removed 4 bases from V and 7 bases from J, with 10 bases in between. Germline values: CDR1 LNHDA, CDR2 SQIVND (reference sequence). The CDR3 loop reads CASSTPSGGYTF. In DNA form, the CDR3 reads TGTGCCAGTAGTACCCCCTCGGGTGGCTACACCTTC.

The chain links TRBV9 to TRBJ2-7, with a possible D match to TRBD2 (5 bases). CDR1 and CDR2 from the germline V gene are SGDLS and YYNGEE. Deletions cut 0 bases from V and 6 bases from J, with 10 bases between. This CDR3 spans 13 amino acids. The CDR3 DNA is TGTGCCAGCAGCGTAGCCGGGGTTGGCGAGCAGTACTTC. Its protein is CASSVAGVGEQYF.

This sequence joins TRBV9 and TRBJ2-1, with TRBD2 as a possible D gene (5 bases). With 5 bases removed from V and 2 bases from J, the gap between germline ends came to 14 bases. This CDR3 has 15 amino acids. Per the germline V gene, CDR1 is SGDLS and CDR2 is YYNGEE. The CDR3 DNA reads as TGTGCCAGCAGTTCTCGGACTGAAACCTACAATGAGCAGTTCTTC. Translation gives CASSSRTETYNEQFF.